The rows below give T cell receptor beta chains drawn from one sample of a study of CD8 T cells in ankylosing spondylitis. One entry per CDR3 protein results from TCRdb running MiXCR on the 5' RACE reads. Among 300,000 to 350,000 distinct CDR3 sequences listed, more than 20% were seen once. The sequenced material came from blood, either unsorted or a sorted T cell fraction (not recorded which). These receptors were obtained from a female donor with ankylosing spondylitis or in good health (not recorded which). Each CDR3 is given with its conserved first and last residue. Fields, in order: V gene, clone size, D gene, CDR3 length, J gene, CDR3 protein, CDR3 DNA. D genes are given only for firm matches. A row's size may be missing; if present it is once, few, many or a size class.

v_gene: TRBV6-2/TRBV6-3
abundance: .
d_gene: .
len: 13
j_gene: TRBJ2-1
CDR3aa: CASSYLRNNEQFF
CDR3nt: TGTGCCAGCAGTTATTTGAGAAACAATGAGCAGTTCTTC

v_gene: TRBV7-8
abundance: many
d_gene: .
len: 14
j_gene: TRBJ1-3
CDR3aa: CASSLVGAGNTIYF
CDR3nt: TGTGCCAGCAGCTTAGTGGGGGCTGGAAACACCATATATTTT

v_gene: TRBV29-1
abundance: .
d_gene: .
len: 14
j_gene: TRBJ1-1
CDR3aa: CSVAPGLQNTEAFF
CDR3nt: TGCAGCGTGGCCCCCGGTTTACAGAACACTGAAGCTTTCTTT

v_gene: TRBV20-1
abundance: many
d_gene: .
len: 15
j_gene: TRBJ2-1
CDR3aa: CSALPLGGHYNEQFF
CDR3nt: TGCAGTGCCCTCCCATTGGGCGGTCACTACAATGAGCAGTTCTTC

v_gene: TRBV7-3
abundance: .
d_gene: TRBD2
len: 15
j_gene: TRBJ2-1
CDR3aa: CASSATSGSSSEQFF
CDR3nt: TGTGCCAGCAGCGCGACTAGCGGGAGTTCCAGTGAGCAGTTCTTC

v_gene: TRBV20-1
abundance: .
d_gene: TRBD2
len: 15
j_gene: TRBJ2-3
CDR3aa: CSARDPASGRDTQYF
CDR3nt: TGCAGTGCTAGAGATCCGGCTAGCGGAAGAGATACGCAGTATTTT

v_gene: TRBV14
abundance: .
d_gene: .
len: 15
j_gene: TRBJ2-7
CDR3aa: CASSLDRQGVYEQYF
CDR3nt: TGTGCCAGCAGCCTCGACAGGCAAGGGGTCTACGAGCAGTACTTC

v_gene: TRBV4-3
abundance: .
d_gene: .
len: 15
j_gene: TRBJ1-4
CDR3aa: CASSQDRGTNEKLFF
CDR3nt: TGCGCCAGCAGCCAAGATCGTGGGACTAATGAAAAACTGTTTTTT

v_gene: TRBV12-3/TRBV12-4
abundance: few
d_gene: .
len: 15
j_gene: TRBJ1-4
CDR3aa: CASSLRGQRNEKLFF
CDR3nt: TGTGCCAGCAGTCTGCGGGGGCAGCGAAATGAAAAACTGTTTTTT

v_gene: TRBV6-5
abundance: many
d_gene: .
len: 10
j_gene: TRBJ2-5
CDR3aa: CASSEETQYF
CDR3nt: TGTGCCAGCAGTGAAGAGACCCAGTACTTC

v_gene: TRBV5-1
abundance: few
d_gene: .
len: 15
j_gene: TRBJ1-6
CDR3aa: CASSLAGGSNSPLHF
CDR3nt: TGCGCCAGCAGCTTGGCCGGCGGGAGTAATTCACCCCTCCACTTT

v_gene: TRBV7-8
abundance: .
d_gene: TRBD2
len: 14
j_gene: TRBJ2-5
CDR3aa: CASSFRLGGETQYF
CDR3nt: TGTGCCAGCAGCTTCAGGCTGGGAGGGGAGACCCAGTACTTC

v_gene: TRBV11-3
abundance: .
d_gene: .
len: 15
j_gene: TRBJ2-3
CDR3aa: CASSLDSKSTDTQYF
CDR3nt: TGTGCCAGCAGCTTAGATTCGAAGAGCACAGATACGCAGTATTTT

v_gene: TRBV20-1
abundance: few
d_gene: TRBD1
len: 13
j_gene: TRBJ1-6
CDR3aa: CSAIGTGNSPLHF
CDR3nt: TGCAGTGCTATCGGGACAGGGAATTCACCCCTCCACTTT

v_gene: TRBV5-6
abundance: .
d_gene: TRBD1
len: 13
j_gene: TRBJ2-7
CDR3aa: CASSSQGSGEQYF
CDR3nt: TGTGCCAGCAGCTCACAGGGGAGTGGCGAGCAGTACTTC

v_gene: TRBV11-2
abundance: .
d_gene: TRBD2
len: 15
j_gene: TRBJ2-3
CDR3aa: CASSASGRAQDTQYF
CDR3nt: TGTGCCAGCAGCGCGAGCGGGAGGGCCCAGGATACGCAGTATTTT

v_gene: TRBV4-3
abundance: .
d_gene: TRBD1
len: 18
j_gene: TRBJ2-6
CDR3aa: CASSSRDSHYSGANVLTF
CDR3nt: TGCGCCAGCAGCTCCCGGGACAGTCATTACTCTGGGGCCAACGTCCTGACTTTC

v_gene: TRBV29-1
abundance: few
d_gene: .
len: 12
j_gene: TRBJ1-2
CDR3aa: CSVGTADYGYTF
CDR3nt: TGCAGCGTTGGCACAGCCGACTATGGCTACACCTTC